A single sample gave rise to the 30 T cell receptor beta chains below, sequenced in a study of blood T cells in healthy people across ages. Primed by a sample-barcoded 5' primer and a J-beta primer mix, a second PCR proceeded for about 6 to 12 cycles. TCRdb processed the 5' RACE reads anew with MiXCR; each CDR3 protein has one entry. The sample has 1.5 million to 2 million distinct CDR3 sequences, 28% seen once. The sample comprised blood. These TCRs come from a woman aged 25 to 45 in good health.

This clonotype has ten or more counts. The J gene is TRBJ2-3, the V gene TRBV9; D remains unclear. Germline CDR1 reads SGDLS; CDR2 reads YYNGEE. The CDR3 has 13 amino acids. The germline V and J ends were trimmed by 4 bases and 4 bases, with 10 bases remaining between them. This chain's CDR3 is CASSPVPADTQYF. The CDR3 region has the DNA TGTGCCAGCAGCCCCGTTCCCGCAGATACGCAGTATTTT. Using reference TRBV9 and TRBJ2-3 for the parts outside the CDR3, the full variable domain is DSGVTQTPKHLITATGQRVTLRCSPRSGDLSVYWYQQSLDQGLQFLIQYYNGEERAKGNILERFSAQQFPDLHSELNLSSLELGDSALYFCASSPVPADTQYFGPGTRLTVL.

As regards this clonotype: A single base separates this from a much larger clone, so it may be a read error. The chain uses TRBV7-2 and TRBJ2-3; the D is unclear. This CDR3 comprises 13 residues. CDR1 is SGHTA, CDR2 FQGNSA, per germline. As DNA, the CDR3 is TGTGCCCGCAGCTTAGTGCCGCAAGATACGCAGTATTTT. Translating gives CARSLVPQDTQYF.

This clonotype has a count of ten or more. This chain links TRBV4-1 with TRBJ2-5; weak D call: TRBD1 (6 bases). The V end lost 0 bases, the J end lost 4 bases, and 12 bases lay between the germline ends. CDR1 is MGHRA, CDR2 YSYEKL, per germline. This CDR3 has 15 residues. CDR3 amino acids: CASSQDHGRGETQYF. The CDR3 coding sequence is TGCGCCAGCAGCCAAGATCATGGCAGGGGAGAGACCCAGTACTTC.

V and J are TRBV5-4 and TRBJ2-5, with D perhaps given as TRBD1 or TRBD2 (5 bases each). V lost 4 bases and J 13 bases, leaving 23 bases between the germline ends. Germline-derived CDR1 and CDR2 are SGHNT and YYREEE (reference sequence). This CDR3 comprises 14 residues. The CDR3 nucleotides are TGTGCCAGCAGCCTCGACCCGGGGCCCCAAGTCCTGTACTTC. Translation gives CASSLDPGPQVLYF.

This clonotype was counted only a few times. This rearrangement joins TRBV7-9 to TRBJ2-7; 7 bases are shared with TRBD2. From germline, CDR1 is SEHNR and CDR2 FQNEAQ (reference sequence). This CDR3 has 15 residues. With 3 bases clipped from V and 0 bases from J, the junction kept 5 bases outside the gene matches. The CDR3 nucleotides are TGTGCCAGCAGCTTGCGGGAGAGACACTCCTACGAGCAGTACTTC. Amino acids: CASSLRERHSYEQYF.

CDR3 region: CASRKGDYEQFF. The CDR3 DNA sequence: TGCGCCAGCAGGAAAGGGGATTACGAGCAGTTCTTC. The V call is TRBV10-2, the J call TRBJ2-1, with D tentatively TRBD1 (5 bases). The CDR3 is made up of 12 amino acids. Trimming pared 6 bases from V and 10 bases from J, leaving 13 bases between. Germline-derived CDR1 and CDR2 are WSHSY and SAAADI.

This clonotype has only a few counts. This chain uses TRBV5-5 with TRBJ1-1, with D maybe TRBD1 (5 bases). The germline V gene encodes CDR1 SGHKS and CDR2 YYEKEE (reference sequence). CDR3 size: 15 residues. V lost 0 bases to trimming and J lost 4 bases, with 13 bases between them. CDR3 loop: CASSLVGVRGTEAFF. The CDR3 nucleotides are TGTGCCAGCAGCTTGGTGGGGGTGAGGGGCACTGAAGCTTTCTTT.

The chain links TRBV21-1 to TRBJ2-3; the table's D call TRBD1 went unverified against the DNA. TRBV21-1 is a recognized pseudogene. The CDR3 length is 16 residues. DNA of the CDR3: TGTGCCAGCAGCAAGGAGTATGGACAGGGCACAGATACGCAGTATTTT. This sequence encodes CASSKEYGQGTDTQYF.

The chain recombines TRBV6-6 with TRBJ2-3, with 10 bases matching TRBD1. V lost 10 bases and J lost 3; bases outside the gene matches: 7. There are 14 residues in the CDR3. The germline CDR1 and CDR2 sequences are MNHNY and SVGAGI (reference sequence). For the CDR3, the DNA is TGTGCCATCCATTCGGGACAGGGGACAGATACGCAGTATTTT. It specifies CAIHSGQGTDTQYF.

In this sample, this clonotype turned up a few times. The chain is built from TRBV6-2 or TRBV6-3 and TRBJ2-3; 8 bases agree with TRBD2. J lost 7 bases, V lost 0 bases, and 9 bases had no gene match. The CDR3 runs 16 residues. Germline V gene data show CDR1 as MNHEY and CDR2 as SVGEGT. For the CDR3, the DNA is TGTGCCAGCAGTTACTCGCCCAGCGGGGGCCACAATACGCAGTATTTT. Residues: CASSYSPSGGHNTQYF.

This clonotype was detected only a few times. J is TRBJ2-5 and V is TRBV7-9; TRBD2 matches at 8 bases. CDR1 SEHNR and CDR2 FQNEAQ come from the germline V gene (reference sequence). The length of the CDR3 is 14 residues. Unmatched junction bases numbered 5, after V lost 1 base and J lost 7 bases. The CDR3 here is CASSLVLAGATQYF. The DNA for the CDR3 is TGTGCCAGCAGCTTAGTCCTAGCGGGCGCGACCCAGTACTTC.

This clonotype was seen only a few times. This chain joins TRBV6-1 and TRBJ2-3, with TRBD1 identical over 8 bases. This CDR3 is built from 21 residues. The germline CDR1 and CDR2 sequences are MNHNS and SASEGT. The junction had 26 bases not matched to a gene; V was cut back by 6 bases and J by 3 bases. CDR3 region: CASRRGPGPGGASGRTDTQYF. CDR3 in DNA: TGTGCCAGCAGGCGCGGGCCGGGACCAGGGGGCGCGTCAGGGCGGACAGATACGCAGTATTTT.

Worth noting for this clonotype: A junction end diverges from the germline sequence, so it may reflect a read error. This chain joins TRBV7-9 and TRBJ1-4; 9 bases line up with TRBD1. The CDR3 is made up of 15 amino acids. Germline values: CDR1 SEHNR, CDR2 FQNEAQ (reference sequence). The chain's CDR3 is CTSSFGGQGNEKLFF. The DNA of the CDR3 is TGTACCAGCAGCTTCGGGGGACAGGGTAATGAAAAACTGTTTTTT.

The sample holds many counts of this clonotype. The chain links TRBV20-1 to TRBJ2-5, with 8 bases identical to TRBD2. This CDR3 has 15 residues. V shed 3 bases and J 5 bases; nucleotides not matched to a gene: 11. CDR1 and CDR2 (germline): DFQATT, SNEGSKA (reference sequence). As DNA, the CDR3 is TGCAGTGCTAGTCCCCCCTACGGGAGGGCTGAGACCCAGTACTTC. Its protein is CSASPPYGRAETQYF.

The chain uses TRBV20-1 and TRBJ2-3; 9 bases fit TRBD2. The CDR3 has 13 residues. V shed 8 bases, J shed 0 bases, and the junction held 3 bases outside the gene matches. Germline V gene sequence: CDR1 DFQATT, CDR2 SNEGSKA (reference sequence). CDR3 residues: CSTAGGSTDTQYF. The CDR3 DNA follows: TGCAGTACTGCGGGGGGGAGCACAGATACGCAGTATTTT.

There are a few counts of this clonotype. At one of its ends the junction is not consistent with the germline gene, which may arise from a read error. This chain joins TRBV29-1 and TRBJ1-1; no clear D. Germline assignment: CDR1 SQVTM and CDR2 ANQGSEA. The CDR3 spans 11 residues. This CDR3 is CSVELAPEAFF. CDR3 bases: TGTAGCGTTGAATTAGCCCCTGAAGCTTTCTTT.

This clonotype was observed many times. V usage is TRBV10-3 and J usage is TRBJ2-7; tentative D call: TRBD1 (6 bases). This CDR3 has 14 residues. V was shortened by 0 bases and J by 5 bases, with 11 bases between the two germline ends. Germline loops: CDR1 ENHRY, CDR2 SYGVKD. CDR3 nucleotides: TGTGCCATCAGTGAGTCTGGGGGCAGGGACGAGCAGTACTTC. It specifies CAISESGGRDEQYF.

The chain employs TRBV24-1 and TRBJ2-2; D perhaps matches TRBD2 (7 bases). Between the trimmed V and J ends, which lost 6 bases and 6 bases, there was a span of 31 bases. CDR1 is KGHDR and CDR2 is SFDVKD in the germline V gene. The CDR3 sequence is 20 residues long. Written as DNA, the CDR3 is TGTGCCACCAGTACCCTAGATCCTCCCTTTGTGGGGGGGCCCTCCGGGGAGCTGTTTTTT. This sequence encodes CATSTLDPPFVGGPSGELFF.

Worth noting for this clonotype: A much larger clone lies a single base off, so this may be a read error. The chain has TRBV4-1 and TRBJ2-1, with D perhaps TRBD1 (5 bases). Per germline, CDR1 MGHRA and CDR2 YSYEKL. There are 16 residues in the CDR3. In nucleotides, the CDR3 is TGCGCCAGCGGCCAAGTAGGTAGGGGCTCATACAATGAGCAGTTCTTC. Encoded protein: CASGQVGRGSYNEQFF.

Comments on this clonotype: A read error may produce the germline difference seen at one junction end. The chain is built from TRBV7-2 and TRBJ1-2; D is uncertain. CDR3 length: 14 amino acids. Germline-derived CDR1 and CDR2 are SGHTA and FQGNSA. The chain's CDR3 is CASSPPMIPYGYTF. In nucleotides, the CDR3 is TGTGCCAGCAGCCCCCCGATGATCCCCTATGGCTATACCTTC. Using reference TRBV7-2 and TRBJ1-2 for the parts outside the CDR3, the full variable domain is GAGVSQSPSNKVTEKGKDVELRCDPISGHTALYWYRQSLGQGLEFLIYFQGNSAPDKSGLPSDRFSAERTGGSVSTLTIQRTQQEDSAVYLCASSPPMIPYGYTFGSGTRLTVV.

This clonotype was counted only a few times. The gene calls are TRBV29-1 and TRBJ1-5; a possible D gene is TRBD1 (5 bases). Trimming left V 7 bases short and J 3 bases short, with 13 bases between. The CDR3 is 13 residues long. Germline-derived CDR1 and CDR2 are SQVTM and ANQGSEA. CDR3 nucleotide sequence: TGCAGCGCCGGGACCGGTAACAATCAGCCCCAGCATTTT. Encoded protein: CSAGTGNNQPQHF.

This clonotype has more than one count but fewer than ten. V usage is TRBV7-2 and J usage is TRBJ2-1, with 7 bases fitting TRBD2. The J segment lost 8 bases and the V segment lost 1 base, leaving 8 bases of the junction unmatched. The CDR3 has 15 residues. From germline, CDR1 is SGHTA and CDR2 FQGNSA. The CDR3 bases are TGTGCCAGCAGCTTAGATGGCGGGAGAAAGGATGAGCAGTTCTTC. Translated: CASSLDGGRKDEQFF.

As concerns this clonotype: No conserved phenylalanine or tryptophan is present at the end of the CDR3, so a read error is the likely explanation. The chain carries TRBV5-1 and TRBJ2-6; D not certain. Germline V gene data show CDR1 as SGHRS and CDR2 as YFSETQ. V gave up 5 bases and J gave up 0 bases, with 9 bases separating them. The CDR3 runs to 15 residues. This CDR3 reads CASSFDPSGANVLTV. CDR3 DNA: TGCGCCAGCAGTTTTGACCCCTCTGGGGCCAACGTCCTGACTGTC.

In regard to this clonotype: A read error may account for a junction end that differs from germline. The V and J genes are TRBV29-1 and TRBJ1-5; weak D call: TRBD1 (5 bases). The CDR3 covers 13 residues. CDR1 and CDR2 from the germline V gene are SQVTM and ANQGSEA. CDR3 sequence: CSVETGENQPQNF. CDR3 DNA sequence: TGCAGCGTTGAGACGGGGGAGAATCAGCCCCAGAATTTT.

The rearrangement uses TRBV19 and TRBJ2-7; no clear D gene. This CDR3 comprises 15 residues. Trimming took 6 bases from V and 3 from J, leaving 18 bases between them. Germline loops: CDR1 LNHDA, CDR2 SQIVND (reference sequence). The CDR3 DNA reads as TGTGCCAGTAGGAGGATGGCAGGAGTGAACTACGAGCAGTACTTC. It specifies CASRRMAGVNYEQYF.

This clonotype has a single count. V usage is TRBV9 and J usage is TRBJ2-4, with 11 bases matching TRBD2. J was trimmed by 13 bases and V by 1 base; bases with no gene match: 19. Germline CDR1 and CDR2: SGDLS and YYNGEE. The CDR3 spans 18 residues. The CDR3 sequence: CASSVRLAGKWSYNEQYF. The CDR3 bases are TGTGCCAGCAGCGTACGACTAGCGGGAAAGTGGTCCTACAATGAGCAGTACTTC.

The chain is built from TRBV4-3 and TRBJ1-1; a possible D gene is TRBD1 (5 bases). Germline lookup yields CDR1 LGHNA and CDR2 YSLEER. CDR3 size: 15 residues. Trimming left V 4 bases short and J 2 bases short, with 14 bases between. Here the CDR3 reads CASSPGGSPNTEAFF. CDR3 bases: TGCGCCAGCAGCCCCGGGGGGTCCCCAAACACTGAAGCTTTCTTT.

This clonotype was detected only once. The CDR3 region has the DNA TGTGCCAGCAGTCACCGGGACAGGGGGCTTAGCACTGAAGCTTTCTTT. Translating gives CASSHRDRGLSTEAFF. The chain carries TRBV28 and TRBJ1-1; TRBD1 agrees at 12 bases. Germline V lookup: CDR1 MDHEN, CDR2 SYDVKM. V was pared by 5 bases and J by 4 bases, with 8 bases of the junction left unmatched. The CDR3 spans 16 residues.

This clonotype was seen only a few times. The genes are TRBV18 and TRBJ1-6; D call uncertain. CDR1 is KGHSH, CDR2 LQKENI, per germline. The V and J ends lost 3 bases and 5 bases respectively, with 14 bases between them. There are 16 residues in the CDR3. In DNA, the CDR3 is TGTGCCAGCTCACCTCTTCGCGGAGTAGATAATTCACCCCTCCACTTT. It is translated as CASSPLRGVDNSPLHF.

The CDR3 here is CASSGERGTGGYTF. CDR3 coding DNA: TGTGCCAGCAGCGGGGAGAGGGGGACTGGCGGCTACACCTTC. The chain links TRBV6-4 to TRBJ1-2; tentatively, D is TRBD1 (6 bases). V lost 6 bases and J lost 8, with 19 bases in between. Germline V gene lookup returns CDR1 MRHNA and CDR2 SNTAGT. CDR3 length: 14 residues.